This T cell receptor (beta chain) was identified during a study of shared clonotypes between healthy human individuals. Partitioning of CD4+ cells yielded a CD45RA+ naive subset and a CD45RA-negative memory subset. Produced via immunoSEQ multiplex PCR; TCRdb's table is partial and in-frame only. The table shows some 580,000 clones, with around 97% occurring only once. A remark on this clone: The antigen is undetermined. At the DNA level, this CDR3 is encoded by other sequences in the same sample as well.

Study conclusions and caveats: Specimens sampled were limited to blood, with tissue repertoires likely differing. Rarefaction showed that sequencing of sorted subsets was incomplete (despite large depth).

The CDR3 is 15 amino acids. Germline values: CDR1 SEHNR, CDR2 FQNEAQ (reference sequence). Trimming cost V 1 base and J 0 bases; bases outside gene matches: 3. What was sequenced was naive CD4+ T cells sorted from blood. This sample's subset: CD45RA+ positively selected. The chain uses TRBV7-9 and TRBJ2-7, with 7 bases identical to TRBD1. The clonotype comes from a woman under 40 in good health. This chain's CDR3 is CASSLGQGISYEQYF. In nucleotides, the CDR3 is TGTGCCAGCAGCTTAGGACAGGGCATCTCCTACGAGCAGTACTTC.